Listed below are T cell receptor beta chains from one sample, sequenced in a study of cytomegalovirus exposure and HLA in healthy donors. Libraries were prepared by immunoSEQ multiplex PCR; TCRdb keeps only in-frame clonotypes and omits some of them. The table includes around 130,000 clones, roughly nine tenths detected once. Sequencing input: PBMCs. The receptors were gathered from a man aged 25-45 years in good health and CMV-seronegative. The CDR3 runs from the conserved cysteine through the conserved F or W. The order of the fields is V gene, J gene, D gene, CDR3 protein. D genes are given only for firm matches.

V: TRBV10-1
J: TRBJ1-2
D: -
CDR3: CASNQTGLLVNYGYTF

V: TRBV4-1
J: TRBJ2-7
D: TRBD2
CDR3: CASSHQGLAFSYEQYF

V: TRBV6-5
J: TRBJ1-6
D: TRBD1
CDR3: CASSQQGGNNSPLHF

V: TRBV7-2
J: TRBJ2-7
D: -
CDR3: CASSLALSQTGEQYF

V: TRBV5-6
J: TRBJ1-5
D: -
CDR3: CASSFSGQGYQPQHF

V: TRBV5-4
J: TRBJ1-5
D: TRBD1
CDR3: CARIGQGNNQPQHF

V: TRBV19
J: TRBJ1-2
D: -
CDR3: CASTRVWQEYYGYTF

V: TRBV5-6
J: TRBJ2-7
D: -
CDR3: CASSLGDNEQYF

V: TRBV27
J: TRBJ2-3
D: -
CDR3: CASSLRGSSTDTQYF

V: TRBV4-1
J: TRBJ1-5
D: -
CDR3: CASSQDGGIGNQPQHF

V: TRBV19
J: TRBJ1-2
D: -
CDR3: CASSRGGDYGYTF

V: TRBV19
J: TRBJ2-7
D: TRBD2
CDR3: CASSLRLAGPTYEQYF

V: TRBV6-6
J: TRBJ1-3
D: -
CDR3: CASSYREDSGNTIYF

V: TRBV11-1
J: TRBJ2-7
D: TRBD2
CDR3: CASSIGTSGGAYEQYF

V: TRBV11-2
J: TRBJ1-2
D: TRBD1
CDR3: CASSSGTGFGYTF

V: TRBV4-1
J: TRBJ1-2
D: TRBD1
CDR3: CASSQDRFGRGDGYTF

V: TRBV28
J: TRBJ1-2
D: -
CDR3: CASSQSTANYGYTF

V: TRBV28
J: TRBJ2-7
D: TRBD1
CDR3: CASSFAGGYEQYF

V: TRBV29-1
J: TRBJ2-3
D: TRBD2
CDR3: CSVALAGGITDTQYF

V: TRBV7-9
J: TRBJ2-7
D: TRBD1
CDR3: CASSPRGLNEQYF

V: TRBV2
J: TRBJ1-5
D: TRBD1
CDR3: CASSFAGQGVSQPQHF

V: TRBV6-5
J: TRBJ1-6
D: TRBD1
CDR3: CASSYGWQGDSPLHF

V: TRBV6-1
J: TRBJ2-1
D: -
CDR3: CASSVAGNPLYNEQFF

V: TRBV6-6
J: TRBJ2-7
D: TRBD1
CDR3: CASSPTGTYEQYF

V: TRBV6-5
J: TRBJ1-2
D: -
CDR3: CASSSTGISYGYTF

V: TRBV7-2
J: TRBJ1-1
D: -
CDR3: CASSLAGRNTEAFF

V: TRBV7-7
J: TRBJ2-2
D: TRBD2
CDR3: CASSPTGGRYTGELFF

V: TRBV5-1
J: TRBJ2-5
D: -
CDR3: CASSLATTRQETQYF

V: TRBV5-1
J: TRBJ1-2
D: TRBD1
CDR3: CASRPTGDTRGYTF

V: TRBV6-6
J: TRBJ1-5
D: TRBD1
CDR3: CASQTGAYGNQPQHF

V: TRBV10-1
J: TRBJ2-1
D: -
CDR3: CASSGGIYNEQFF

V: TRBV27
J: TRBJ2-4
D: TRBD2
CDR3: CASSLSYGGTRKNIQYF

V: TRBV2
J: TRBJ1-2
D: TRBD1
CDR3: CASTWTGISGYTF

V: TRBV10-3
J: TRBJ2-7
D: TRBD1
CDR3: CAISESDRVASYEQYF

V: TRBV2
J: TRBJ2-7
D: -
CDR3: CASSPLRGTRGEQYF

V: TRBV10-3
J: TRBJ1-2
D: -
CDR3: CAISPGDLYGYTF

V: TRBV5-4
J: TRBJ2-2
D: -
CDR3: CASSLSLHTGELFF

V: TRBV27
J: TRBJ2-7
D: -
CDR3: CASSFNRASREQYF

V: TRBV9
J: TRBJ2-1
D: -
CDR3: CASSVDSGDDNEQFF

V: TRBV7-2
J: TRBJ1-2
D: -
CDR3: CASSLYQDGDYGYTF

V: TRBV10-3
J: TRBJ1-2
D: -
CDR3: CAISQGSGYTF

V: TRBV7-2
J: TRBJ2-1
D: -
CDR3: CASSRVVAYNEQFF

V: TRBV7-2
J: TRBJ2-5
D: -
CDR3: CASSLGLQQETQYF

V: TRBV7-2
J: TRBJ2-7
D: TRBD2
CDR3: CASSLAQAGEYEQYF

V: TRBV23-1
J: TRBJ1-2
D: TRBD1
CDR3: CASSQLRDRGLLDGYTF

V: TRBV2
J: TRBJ1-2
D: -
CDR3: CASSEGAVHRYGYTF

V: TRBV6-1
J: TRBJ2-7
D: -
CDR3: CAGRGEGVSYEQYF

V: TRBV11-3
J: TRBJ2-5
D: TRBD2
CDR3: CASSYGLAGQETQYF

V: TRBV10-2
J: TRBJ2-7
D: -
CDR3: CASSSKSPYEQYF

V: TRBV27
J: TRBJ1-6
D: TRBD1
CDR3: CASSSFSPGTGGVPLHF

V: TRBV5-4
J: TRBJ1-2
D: TRBD1
CDR3: CASSLETGLSRWYGYTF